The T cell receptor beta chain described here comes from a study of Graves' ophthalmopathy and Graves' hyperthyroidism. Each donor who had ophthalmopathy showed moderate-to-severe activity, a CAS of ≥3, a NOSPECS of ≥4, and a duration under 3 months. The CDR3 has 16 residues. Trimming removed 3 bases from V and 2 bases from J, with 16 bases in between. The germline V gene has CDR1 SGHTA and CDR2 FQGNSA. Turning to this clonotype: Antigen specificity is unknown.

Study-wide findings and caveats: Most expanded clonotypes from thyroid (those above 0.001 frequency) were also found in blood.

RNA transcripts served as template for amplifying TCR beta CDR3 sequences. First-round RT-PCR employed HTBI primers, with a second-round multiplex PCR after it. TCRdb ran MiXCR on the multiplex PCR reads and lists one entry per CDR3 protein. The data show hundreds of thousands of distinct CDR3 sequences, with over 40% seen just once and about 3.3% held by the top ten. Sequences were obtained from peripheral blood. This chain links TRBV7-2 with TRBJ2-5; possibly TRBD2 for D (6 bases). This TCR came from an adult man with Graves' ophthalmopathy. CDR3 nucleotide sequence: TGTGCCAGCAGCTTTCACACGACCGGGAGACAAGAGACCCAGTACTTC. Protein product: CASSFHTTGRQETQYF.